A single sample is the source of the 5 T cell receptor beta chains below, sequenced in a study of CD8 T cells in Susac syndrome. It was with random hexamers that roughly 0.45 to 1 ug RNA was reverse transcribed. TCRdb processed the immunoSEQ multiplex PCR reads anew with MiXCR; each CDR3 protein has one entry. In the table there are more than 110,000 distinct CDR3 sequences, 85% to 95% of which are singletons. The material sequenced was CD4+ T cells from PBMCs. All receptors come from a human donor with Susac syndrome.

The chain is built from TRBV20-1 and TRBJ2-3; D remains ambiguous. Deletions cut 0 bases from V and 6 bases from J, with 4 bases between. Germline V gene sequence: CDR1 DFQATT, CDR2 SNEGSKA (reference sequence). CDR3 length equals 11 residues. CDR3: CSARDLDTQYF. DNA of the CDR3: TGCAGTGCTAGAGATTTGGATACGCAGTATTTT.

The rearrangement links TRBV9 to TRBJ1-1; a possible D gene is TRBD1 (6 bases). Between the trimmed V and J ends, which lost 0 bases and 4 bases, there was a span of 10 bases. This CDR3 spans 14 amino acids. Germline CDR1 SGDLS, CDR2 YYNGEE. In DNA form, the CDR3 reads TGTGCCAGCAGCGTAGGTCTGGGGGCCACTGAAGCTTTCTTT. It yields the protein CASSVGLGATEAFF.

The chain has TRBV29-1 and TRBJ2-5; D not resolved. CDR1 and CDR2 (germline): SQVTM, ANQGSEA. Trimming pared 7 bases from V and 4 bases from J, leaving 1 base between. CDR3 length: 8 residues. CDR3 nucleotide sequence: TGCAGCGCAGAGACCCAGTACTTC. Its translation is CSAETQYF.

This chain links TRBV3-1 with TRBJ1-2; no reliable D call. Germline V gives CDR1 LGHDT, CDR2 YNNKEL (reference sequence). The V and J ends lost 1 base and 0 bases respectively, with 3 bases between them. This CDR3 contains 13 residues. CDR3 in amino acids: CASSQAPNYGYTF. CDR3 coding DNA: TGTGCCAGCAGCCAAGCCCCTAACTATGGCTACACCTTC.

The J gene is TRBJ1-1, the V gene TRBV20-1; no firm D call. In germline, CDR1 is DFQATT, CDR2 SNEGSKA (reference sequence). This CDR3 is 13 amino acids long. The V end lost 0 bases, the J end lost 3 bases, and 8 bases lay between the germline ends. The CDR3 DNA reads as TGCAGTGCTAGAGACGGATGGGACACTGAAGCTTTCTTT. This gives the protein CSARDGWDTEAFF.